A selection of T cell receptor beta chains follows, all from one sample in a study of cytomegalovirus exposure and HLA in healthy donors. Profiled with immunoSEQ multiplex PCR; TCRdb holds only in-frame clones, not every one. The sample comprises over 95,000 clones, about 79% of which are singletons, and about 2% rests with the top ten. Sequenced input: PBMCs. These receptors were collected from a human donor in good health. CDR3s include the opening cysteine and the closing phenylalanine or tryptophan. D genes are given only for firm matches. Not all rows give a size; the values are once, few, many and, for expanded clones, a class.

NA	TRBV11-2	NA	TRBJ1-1	TGTGCCAGCAGCTCGAGGGTGGGAGGGGAAGTCGGCACTGAAGCTTTCTTT	CASSSRVGGEVGTEAFF
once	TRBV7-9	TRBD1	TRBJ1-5	TGTGCCAGCAGCTTAGGGGGCCGGACAGGAATAAGCAATCAGCCCCAGCATTTT	CASSLGGRTGISNQPQHF
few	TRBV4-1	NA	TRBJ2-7	TGCGCCAGCAGCCAACTCGGGGGCTCCTACGAGCAGTACTTC	CASSQLGGSYEQYF
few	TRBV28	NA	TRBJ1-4	TGTGCCAGCAGTTTTTTTAGGGTGACAGGAGATGAAAAACTGTTTTTT	CASSFFRVTGDEKLFF
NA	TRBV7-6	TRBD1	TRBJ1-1	TGTGCCAGCAGCTTCGGACAGGGGAACACTGAAGCTTTCTTT	CASSFGQGNTEAFF
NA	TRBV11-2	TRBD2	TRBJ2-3	TGTGCCAGCAGGGCACACTCTAGCGGGGGGGCAACAGATACGCAGTATTTT	CASRAHSSGGATDTQYF
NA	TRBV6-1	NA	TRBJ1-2	TGTGCCAGCAGTTTGACAGTCAACTATGGCTACACCTTC	CASSLTVNYGYTF
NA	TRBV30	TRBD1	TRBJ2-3	TGTGCCTGGAGTGTCAAGACAGGGCGTGGAGATACGCAGTATTTT	CAWSVKTGRGDTQYF
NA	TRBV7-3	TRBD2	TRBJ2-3	TGTGCCAGCAGCTCCCGGACTAGCGGGGGGCCCAGCACAGATACGCAGTATTTT	CASSSRTSGGPSTDTQYF
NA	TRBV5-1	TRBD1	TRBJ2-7	TGCGCCAGCAGCCTTGACAGGGAACAGGGTTACGAGCAGTACTTC	CASSLDREQGYEQYF
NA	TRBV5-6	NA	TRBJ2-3	TGTGCCAGCAGCTTGTTCGTGAGCACAGATACGCAGTATTTT	CASSLFVSTDTQYF
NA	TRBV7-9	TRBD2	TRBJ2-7	TGTGCCAGCAGCTTGGTGCAGGGGAGACTAGCGGGAGGCCACGAGCAGTACTTC	CASSLVQGRLAGGHEQYF
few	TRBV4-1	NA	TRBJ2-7	TGCGCCAGCAGCCAAGTTGGGGGCTACGAGCAGTACTTC	CASSQVGGYEQYF
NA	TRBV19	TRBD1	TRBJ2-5	TGTGCCAGTAGCCAACCGCGGGGGGACAGGGGTCGAGAGACCCAGTACTTC	CASSQPRGDRGRETQYF
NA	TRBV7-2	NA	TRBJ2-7	TGTGCCAGCAGCTTAGAGGGGGTAGTCTCCTACGAGCAGTACTTC	CASSLEGVVSYEQYF
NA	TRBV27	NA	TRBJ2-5	TGTGCCAGCTCGGCCCAGTACTTC	CASSAQYF
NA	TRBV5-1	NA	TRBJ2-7	TGCGCCAGCAGCTCGACTTCTGAGGAGCAGTACTTC	CASSSTSEEQYF
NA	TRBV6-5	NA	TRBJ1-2	TGTGCCAGCAGAAAACATGGGGGGGCGAACTATGGCTACACCTTC	CASRKHGGANYGYTF
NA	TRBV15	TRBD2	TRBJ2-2	TGTGCCACCAGCAGAGGGGGGCGGGAGGGCCGAGGGGAGCTGTTTTTT	CATSRGGREGRGELFF
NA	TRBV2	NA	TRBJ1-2	TGTGCCAGCCAGACGGGGGCTAACTATGGCTACACCTTC	CASQTGANYGYTF
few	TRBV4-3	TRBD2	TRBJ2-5	TGCGCCAGCAGCCAAGGACGGGGGGGCCTTGGGACCCAGTACTTC	CASSQGRGGLGTQYF
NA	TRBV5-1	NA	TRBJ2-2	TGCGCCAGCAGACCCTCCGGACTCAACACCGGGGAGCTGTTTTTT	CASRPSGLNTGELFF
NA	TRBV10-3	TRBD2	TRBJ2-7	TGTGCCATCAGTGTACCTAGCGGGGACTACGAGCAGTACTTC	CAISVPSGDYEQYF
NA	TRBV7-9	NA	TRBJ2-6	TGTGCCAGCAGCCGTCTCCAGGGGAACGGGGCCAACGTCCTGACTTTC	CASSRLQGNGANVLTF
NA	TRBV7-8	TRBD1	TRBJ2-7	TGTGCCAGCAGCTTAGCGGACAGGGCTCTTGGCGAGCAGTGCTTC	CASSLADRALGEQCF
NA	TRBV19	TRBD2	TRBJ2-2	TGTGCCAGTGGTGGGACTAGCGGGAGGCGGAGCACCGGGGAGCTGTTTTTT	CASGGTSGRRSTGELFF
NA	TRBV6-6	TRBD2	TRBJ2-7	TGTGCCAGCAGTTACCTCGGACTAGCGGATACCTACGAGCAGTACTTC	CASSYLGLADTYEQYF
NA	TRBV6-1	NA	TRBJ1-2	TGTGCCAGCAGTGAAGGCAGCTATGGCTACACCTTC	CASSEGSYGYTF
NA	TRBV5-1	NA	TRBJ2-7	TGCGCCAGCAGCTTGGGACAGAGTTACTCCTACGAGCAGTACTTC	CASSLGQSYSYEQYF
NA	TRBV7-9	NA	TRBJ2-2	TGTGCCAGCAGCTTTTTGGACTTGAGCACCGGGGAGCTGTTTTTT	CASSFLDLSTGELFF
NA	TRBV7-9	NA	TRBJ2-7	TGTGCCAGCAGCTCCGCGTTAGGGGGCTACGAGCAGTACTTC	CASSSALGGYEQYF
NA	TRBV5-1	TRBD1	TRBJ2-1	TGCGCCAGCAGCAAAAACACAGGGGTCAATGAGCAGTTCTTC	CASSKNTGVNEQFF
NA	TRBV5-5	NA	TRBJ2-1	TGTGCCAGCAGCTTGGACGGAGTGAGAGGCAATGAGCAGTTCTTC	CASSLDGVRGNEQFF
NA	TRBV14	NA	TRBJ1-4	TGTGCCAGCAGCCAAGAGAATCGGGGAGGAAGCGAAAAACTGTTTTTT	CASSQENRGGSEKLFF
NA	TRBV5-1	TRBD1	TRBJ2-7	TGCGCCAGCAGCCCGGGACAGGGGGCCCACGAGCAGTACTTC	CASSPGQGAHEQYF
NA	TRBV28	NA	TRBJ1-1	TGTGCCAGCCGATGGGGCGTCGCCGGGGGCACTGAAGCTTTCTTT	CASRWGVAGGTEAFF
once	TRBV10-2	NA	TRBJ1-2	TGCGCCAGCAGTGTGGCCACCCGCTATGGCTACACCTTC	CASSVATRYGYTF
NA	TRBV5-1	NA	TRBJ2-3	TGCGCCAGCAGCTTAACAGGGTACACAGATACGCAGTATTTT	CASSLTGYTDTQYF
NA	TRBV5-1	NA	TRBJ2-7	TGCGCCAGCAGCCCGGGCAGGGGTTTCGACGAGCAGTACTTC	CASSPGRGFDEQYF
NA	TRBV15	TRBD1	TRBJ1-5	TGTGCCACTCAGAACAGGGGACCCCAGCATTTT	CATQNRGPQHF
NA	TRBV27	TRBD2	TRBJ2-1	TGTGCCAGCAGTCCGCGTGGGCTAGCGGGGTCCTACAATGAGCAGTTCTTC	CASSPRGLAGSYNEQFF
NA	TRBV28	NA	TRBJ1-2	TGTGCCAGCAGTTTAGACCGGGGTGGCTATGGCTACACCTTC	CASSLDRGGYGYTF
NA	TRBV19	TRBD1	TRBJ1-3	TGTGCCAGTAGTACTTGGACAGGGGGATTGACTGGAAACACCATATATTTT	CASSTWTGGLTGNTIYF
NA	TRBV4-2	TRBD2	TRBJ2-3	TGTGCCAGCAGAGACAGCGGGAGGGCCAGCACAGATACGCAGTATTTT	CASRDSGRASTDTQYF
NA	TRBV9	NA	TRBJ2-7	TGTGCCAGCAGCGGCCCACTTGCCCCCTACGAGCAGTACTTC	CASSGPLAPYEQYF
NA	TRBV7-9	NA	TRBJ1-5	TGTGCCAGCAGCTTAGGAAATCAGGGAAATCAGCCCCAGCATTTT	CASSLGNQGNQPQHF
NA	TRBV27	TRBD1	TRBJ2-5	TGTGCCACCAGGATGACTAATCCCGGGACAGCACTCCAAGAGACCCAGTACTTC	CATRMTNPGTALQETQYF
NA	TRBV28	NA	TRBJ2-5	TGTGCCAGCAGCCGAAGGGGGGGGATGGGAGAGACCCAGTACTTC	CASSRRGGMGETQYF
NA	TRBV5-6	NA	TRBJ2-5	TGTGCCAGCAGCTCGTATGTGCTAGCGAAGACCCAGTACTTC	CASSSYVLAKTQYF
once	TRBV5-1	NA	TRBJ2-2	TGCGCCAGCAGGATGTTTGCGGACACCGGGGAGCTGTTTTTT	CASRMFADTGELFF
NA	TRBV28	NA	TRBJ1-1	TGTGCCAGCACCTTCAGGGGTGGGGCACTGCTTGGGGGCACTGAAGCTTTCTTT	CASTFRGGALLGGTEAFF
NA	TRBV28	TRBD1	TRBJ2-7	TGTGCCAGCAGTCTTCTAAGTCTGACAGGGCTCTACGAGCAGTACTTC	CASSLLSLTGLYEQYF
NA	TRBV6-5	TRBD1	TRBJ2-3	TGTGCCAGCACCACTCGAACAGGGGAGATTAAGCAGTATTTT	CASTTRTGEIKQYF
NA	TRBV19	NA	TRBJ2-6	TGTGCCAGTAGTCCGTACGGAGCTGGGGCCAACGTCCTGACTTTC	CASSPYGAGANVLTF
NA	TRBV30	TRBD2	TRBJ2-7	TGTGCCTGGAACCGGGGGACTAGCGGTTCCTACGAGCAGTACTTC	CAWNRGTSGSYEQYF
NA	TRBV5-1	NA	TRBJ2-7	TGCGCCAGCAGACCCCAGGGCACCCTGGTGTACGAGCAGTACTTC	CASRPQGTLVYEQYF
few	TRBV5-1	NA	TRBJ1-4	TGCGCCAGCAGCTTGGCTGTGAATGAAAAACTGTTTTTT	CASSLAVNEKLFF
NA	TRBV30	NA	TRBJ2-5	TGTGCCTGGAGTCCCCCCTGGGGCAGGGTGATCCAAGAGACCCAGTACTTC	CAWSPPWGRVIQETQYF
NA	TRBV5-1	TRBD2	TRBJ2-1	TGCGCCAGCAGCTCGGGACTAGCGGGAGTGTACAATGAGCAGTTCTTC	CASSSGLAGVYNEQFF